Below, one TCR beta chain is given with its context. Its target is not known. The trim removed 3 bases at V and 5 bases at J, leaving 5 bases unmatched. The CDR3 extends over 13 amino acids. Germline CDR1 reads DFQATT; CDR2 reads SNEGSKA (reference sequence). Each cDNA held unique molecular identifiers, and template switching gave it a universal primer site. In TCRdb, the 5' RACE reads were re-called with MiXCR into one record per CDR3 protein. The repertoire has a few hundred thousand distinct CDR3 sequences, roughly 8.7% of them found once; the top ten carry less than 4%. The data were taken from a study of identical twins. Whole-study results and caveats: Less excess twin sharing appeared in beta out-of-frame sequences.

These records were also assigned to another study, of yellow fever vaccine responses in identical twins. That paper states: Twins reportedly showed a vaccine T cell response that seemed partly convergent and partly personalized.

This sequence was found in a young woman in good health. The sample was CD8+ T cells sorted from blood. V usage is TRBV20-1 and J usage is TRBJ2-3, with 7 bases that match TRBD2. CDR3 sequence reads: CSARREGEDTQYF. The CDR3 nucleotides are TGCAGTGCTAGGAGGGAGGGCGAAGATACGCAGTATTTT.